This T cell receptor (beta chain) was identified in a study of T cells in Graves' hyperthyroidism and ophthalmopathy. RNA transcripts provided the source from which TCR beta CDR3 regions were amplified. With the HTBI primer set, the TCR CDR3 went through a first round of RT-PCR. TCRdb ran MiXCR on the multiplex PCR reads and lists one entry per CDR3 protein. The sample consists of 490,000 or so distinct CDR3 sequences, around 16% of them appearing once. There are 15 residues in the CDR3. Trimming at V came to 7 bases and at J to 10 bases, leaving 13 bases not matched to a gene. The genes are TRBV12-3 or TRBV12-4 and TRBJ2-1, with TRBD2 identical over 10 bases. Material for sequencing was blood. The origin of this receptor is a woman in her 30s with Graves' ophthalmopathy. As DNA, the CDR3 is TGTGCCAGCACCGCGGTGGGGCTAGCGGGAGACGAGCAGTTCTTC. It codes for CASTAVGLAGDEQFF.